This T cell receptor (beta chain) is drawn from a study of T cell responses to AZD1222 COVID-19 vaccine. The method was immunoSEQ multiplex PCR; TCRdb's version includes in-frame clones alone and lacks a portion of them. The data contain some 80,000 clones, about 80% of them singletons. Points on this clone: Its antigen is not identified.

Study observations and caveats: Donors skewed white British and female; clonal diversity was possibly underestimated. The number of AZD1222 recipients seropositive at baseline was only 6 or 7. Nearly half of spike-specific TCRs reportedly target unmutated variant regions.

This CDR3 has 15 amino acids. Deletions cut 4 bases from V and 7 bases from J, with 20 bases between. The sequence was collected from an adult who received the MenACWY meningococcal vaccine as a control. This specimen was peripheral blood, taken 28 days after the second dose of the MenACWY control vaccine. The V and J genes are TRBV23-1 and TRBJ2-7; D assignment may be TRBD1 or TRBD2 (5 bases each). TRBV23-1 is labeled an ORF, and its function is uncertain. CDR3 nucleotide sequence: TGCGCCAGCAGTCCCCGGAAACTAGGACATCATGAGCAGTACTTC. This encodes CASSPRKLGHHEQYF.